This T cell receptor beta chain appears in the sequencing data of a study of T cell changes during pregnancy in multiple sclerosis. Repertoires were generated with immunoSEQ multiplex PCR, while TCRdb's copy carries only in-frame clones and drops some. The data contain about 100,000 clones, around 92% of them singletons. The CDR3 spans 16 residues. J gave up 1 base and V 9 bases, and 15 bases lay outside the gene matches. Germline CDR1 and CDR2: SGHAT and FQNNGV. The V gene is TRBV11-2, the J gene TRBJ2-7, with 7 positions matching TRBD2. This TCR came from a female donor with multiple sclerosis, enrolled in a pregnancy study. This specimen was peripheral blood, taken before pregnancy. The CDR3 DNA sequence: TGTGCCAGTCGTACCTGGCGGGGGAAGACTTCCTACGAGCAGTACTTC. It yields the protein CASRTWRGKTSYEQYF.